Detailed here is one T cell receptor (beta chain). This sample is drawn from a study of blood T cell repertoires in COVID-19. Study at large: Acute-phase and convalescent COVID-19 samples originated in the United States, Italy and Spain.

Libraries were prepared by immunoSEQ multiplex PCR; TCRdb keeps only in-frame clonotypes and omits some of them. The repertoire holds a few hundred thousand clones, with around 87% as singletons. V gave up 3 bases and J gave up 5 bases, with 11 bases separating them. Germline V gene data show CDR1 as SGHAT and CDR2 as FQNNGV. The CDR3 has 14 residues. V usage is TRBV11-2 and J usage is TRBJ1-5; a weak D match, TRBD1 (5 bases). The source material was peripheral blood. The receptor comes from a woman aged 45-59 years who had recovered from COVID-19. CDR3 protein: CASSLQGTHQPQHF. The CDR3 bases are TGTGCCAGCAGCTTGCAGGGTACCCATCAGCCCCAGCATTTT. Complete variable domain (other parts from reference TRBV11-2 and TRBJ1-5): EAGVAQSPRYKIIEKRQSVAFWCNPISGHATLYWYQQILGQGPKLLIQFQNNGVVDDSQLPKDRFSAERLKGVDSTLKIQPAKLEDSAVYLCASSLQGTHQPQHFGDGTRLSIL.